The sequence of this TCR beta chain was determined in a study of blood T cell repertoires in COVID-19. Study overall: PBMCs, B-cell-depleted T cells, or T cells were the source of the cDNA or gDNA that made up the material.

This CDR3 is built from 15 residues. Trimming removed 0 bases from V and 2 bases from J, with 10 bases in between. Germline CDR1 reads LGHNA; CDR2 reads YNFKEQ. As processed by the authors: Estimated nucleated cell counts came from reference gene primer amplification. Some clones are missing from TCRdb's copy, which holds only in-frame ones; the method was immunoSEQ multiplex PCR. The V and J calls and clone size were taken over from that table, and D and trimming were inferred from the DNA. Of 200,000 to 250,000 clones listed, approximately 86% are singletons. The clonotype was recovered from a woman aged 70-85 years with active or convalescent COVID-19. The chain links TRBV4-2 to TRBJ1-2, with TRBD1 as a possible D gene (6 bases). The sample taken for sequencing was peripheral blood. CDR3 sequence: CASSQDPTGNYGYTF. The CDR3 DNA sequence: TGTGCCAGCAGCCAAGATCCTACAGGGAACTATGGCTACACCTTC.